The 16 T cell receptor beta chains presented below share a single source sample, sequenced in a study of regulatory T cells in long-lasting Graves disease. Combining iRepertoire HTBI primers with Arm-PCR of CDR3 regions, the authors built TCR beta libraries. TCRdb ran MiXCR on the multiplex PCR reads and lists one entry per CDR3 protein. The table shows 350,000 to 450,000 distinct CDR3 sequences, with around 21% occurring only once. Time point of the sample: persistent/refractory GD, antithyroid drugs over 5 years with positive TRAb. Isolated PBMC RNA provided the starting material for the TCR library. Sample: peripheral blood mononuclear cells (PBMCs), taken when the disease was refractory, from a patient treated with antithyroid drugs. Receptors originate from a female donor with Graves disease.

The V and J genes are TRBV27 and TRBJ1-4, with D unclear. V was shortened by 4 bases and J by 0 bases, with 12 bases between the two germline ends. There are 16 residues in the CDR3. Germline CDR1 reads MNHEY; CDR2 reads SMNVEV (reference sequence). Written as DNA, the CDR3 is TGTGCCAGCAGTTCCGGGGTATTGGCAACTAATGAAAAACTGTTTTTT. This sequence encodes CASSSGVLATNEKLFF.

V gene TRBV18 combines with J gene TRBJ2-7; 10 bases line up with TRBD1. Unmatched junction bases numbered 12, after V lost 3 bases and J lost 7 bases. CDR3 length equals 16 residues. Germline lookup yields CDR1 KGHSH and CDR2 LQKENI. The DNA of the CDR3 is TGTGCCAGCTCACCGGGACAGGGGACCATCCGTTGGGAGCAGTACTTC. It encodes CASSPGQGTIRWEQYF.

The chain recombines TRBV11-2 with TRBJ2-3; a weak D match, TRBD1 (5 bases). Germline lookup yields CDR1 SGHAT and CDR2 FQNNGV. The CDR3 is 13 amino acids. Trimming pared 3 bases from V and 7 bases from J, leaving 11 bases between. This CDR3 is CASSFNSGYTQYF. As DNA, the CDR3 is TGTGCCAGCAGCTTTAATTCAGGGTATACGCAGTATTTT. Drawing the rest from reference TRBV11-2 and TRBJ2-3, the complete variable domain is EAGVAQSPRYKIIEKRQSVAFWCNPISGHATLYWYQQILGQGPKLLIQFQNNGVVDDSQLPKDRFSAERLKGVDSTLKIQPAKLEDSAVYLCASSFNSGYTQYFGPGTRLTVL.

Turning to this clonotype: A much larger clone differs from this one at a single base, so this may be a read error. The chain joins TRBV29-1 to TRBJ1-4; D not resolved. This CDR3 is 13 amino acids long. Germline CDR1 and CDR2: SQVTM and ANQGSEA. The CDR3 protein is CSVRTDFNEKPFF. The CDR3 DNA is TGCAGCGTTCGGACGGATTTTAATGAAAAACCGTTTTTT.

Concerning this clonotype: The CDR3 ends on some other residue instead of the conserved phenylalanine or tryptophan, so this is likely a read error. This chain connects TRBV7-8 to TRBJ2-7, with a weak D call TRBD2 (6 bases). Germline values: CDR1 SGHVS, CDR2 FQNEAQ. This CDR3 spans 13 amino acids. V gave up 6 bases and J gave up 1 base, with 10 bases separating them. CDR3 sequence (DNA): TGTGCCAGCAGTACCGGGACTTCCTACGAGCAGTACTCC. Translating gives CASSTGTSYEQYS.

V usage is TRBV18 and J usage is TRBJ2-7, with 7 positions matching TRBD2. Germline lookup yields CDR1 KGHSH and CDR2 LQKENI. This CDR3 has 15 amino acids. Trimming took 2 bases from V and 6 from J; bases not matched to a gene: 10. The CDR3 coding sequence is TGTGCCAGCTCACCAACGCGCGGGAGAGGAGTCGAGCAGTACTTC. Translation: CASSPTRGRGVEQYF.

This clonotype has a count of ten or more. This chain connects TRBV7-2 to TRBJ1-2; 7 bases line up with TRBD1. Germline CDR1 is SGHTA and CDR2 is FQGNSA. J lost 3 bases, V lost 6 bases, and 16 bases had no gene match. The CDR3 loop spans 17 amino acids. The CDR3 sequence is CASSPAQWTGRYYGYTF. In DNA form, the CDR3 reads TGTGCCAGCAGTCCTGCCCAATGGACAGGTCGTTACTATGGCTACACCTTC.

In regard to this clonotype: Germline is not matched at one junction end, which may reflect a read error. This chain uses TRBV20-1 with TRBJ1-1; TRBD1 is a possible D gene (6 bases). Germline-derived CDR1 and CDR2 are DFQATT and SNEGSKA (reference sequence). The CDR3 extends over 13 amino acids. CDR3 sequence: CSARDRGYVEASF. The CDR3 nucleotides are TGCAGTGCTAGAGACAGGGGCTATGTTGAAGCTTCCTTT.

This clonotype was observed at least ten times. The V call is TRBV18, the J call TRBJ1-6; D is unclear. This CDR3 spans 14 amino acids. The V gene lost 8 bases and the J gene lost 9 bases, with 17 bases spanning the gap. Germline CDR1 KGHSH, CDR2 LQKENI. The CDR3 loop reads CASTPTPVGSPLHF. The CDR3 DNA follows: TGTGCCAGCACGCCGACTCCAGTTGGTTCACCCCTCCACTTT.

This clonotype was counted ten times or more. The chain joins TRBV28 to TRBJ1-6, with D possibly being TRBD1 (5 bases). CDR1 and CDR2 (germline): MDHEN, SYDVKM. Trimming shortened V by 4 bases and J by 16 bases, and 20 bases separated the two germline ends. This CDR3 is built from 14 residues. CDR3 nucleotides: TGTGCCAGCAGTTCCGGCCTAGTGTCTCGGGGGCTCCACTTT. As protein: CASSSGLVSRGLHF.

This clonotype was counted at least ten times. The rearrangement uses TRBV11-2 and TRBJ2-7; 13 positions match TRBD2. The germline gives CDR1 SGHAT, CDR2 FQNNGV. V shed 5 bases and J 7 bases; nucleotides not matched to a gene: 11. The CDR3 runs 16 residues. CDR3 amino acids: CASSPLVLAGGQEQYF. CDR3 sequence (DNA): TGTGCCAGCAGCCCTCTAGTACTAGCGGGAGGGCAGGAGCAGTACTTC.

In its sample, this clonotype was seen many times. V and J are TRBV12-3 or TRBV12-4 and TRBJ1-5; maybe TRBD1 (5 bases). Between the trimmed V and J ends, which lost 6 bases and 1 base, there was a span of 13 bases. The CDR3 length is 15 residues. This CDR3 reads CASRLGASSNQPQHF. The CDR3 nucleotides read TGTGCCAGCAGACTCGGGGCGTCGAGCAATCAGCCCCAGCATTTT.

The gene calls are TRBV6-9 and TRBJ1-1, with TRBD1 as a possible D gene (6 bases). This CDR3 spans 13 amino acids. The V gene lost 3 bases and the J gene lost 10 bases, with 15 bases spanning the gap. Germline V CDR1 and CDR2: MNHGY, SVAAGI. The CDR3 sequence is CASSYSGQLGAFF. DNA of the CDR3: TGTGCCAGCAGTTACTCAGGACAGCTGGGAGCTTTCTTT.

The table lists this clonotype with a few counts. The rearrangement joins TRBV28 to TRBJ2-3, with D possibly being TRBD2 (6 bases). Germline CDR1 MDHEN, CDR2 SYDVKM. Deletions cut 10 bases from V and 1 base from J, with 15 bases between. This CDR3 spans 14 amino acids. The CDR3 loop reads CATNREQGTDTQYF. In DNA form, the CDR3 reads TGTGCCACCAATCGGGAGCAAGGCACAGATACGCAGTATTTT.

The chain uses TRBV6-2 or TRBV6-3 and TRBJ1-6, with D unresolved. Per the germline V gene, CDR1 is MNHEY and CDR2 is SVGEGT. V lost 8 bases and J 10 bases, leaving 24 bases between the germline ends. The CDR3 contains 16 residues. The CDR3 here is CASHLRFSATGSPLHF. The CDR3 region has the DNA TGTGCCAGCCATCTCAGGTTCTCCGCGACGGGGTCACCCCTCCACTTT.

This clonotype was found many times. This chain joins TRBV28 and TRBJ2-5; a weak D match, TRBD2 (5 bases). CDR3 length: 15 residues. CDR1 is MDHEN, CDR2 SYDVKM, per germline. V lost 5 bases to trimming and J lost 3 bases, with 16 bases between them. CDR3 amino acids: CASSALGGRKETQYF. The CDR3 bases are TGTGCCAGCAGTGCCCTTGGCGGGCGAAAAGAGACCCAGTACTTC.